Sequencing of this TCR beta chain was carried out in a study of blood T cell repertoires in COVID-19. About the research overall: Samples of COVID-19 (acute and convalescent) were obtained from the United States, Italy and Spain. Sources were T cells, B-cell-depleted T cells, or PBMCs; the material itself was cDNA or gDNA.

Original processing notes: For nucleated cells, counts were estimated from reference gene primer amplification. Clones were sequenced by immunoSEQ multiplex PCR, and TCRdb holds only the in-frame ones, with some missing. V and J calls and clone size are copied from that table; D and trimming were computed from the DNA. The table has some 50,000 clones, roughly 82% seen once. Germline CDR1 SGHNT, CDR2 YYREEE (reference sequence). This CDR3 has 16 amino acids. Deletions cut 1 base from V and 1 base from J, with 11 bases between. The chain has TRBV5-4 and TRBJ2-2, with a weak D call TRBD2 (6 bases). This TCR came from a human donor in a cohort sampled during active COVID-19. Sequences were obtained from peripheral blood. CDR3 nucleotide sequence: TGTGCCAGCAGCTTGTGGAGGGCCCTGAACACCGGGGAGCTGTTTTTT. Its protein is CASSLWRALNTGELFF.